These 25 T cell receptor beta chains were sequenced from one sample in a study of cytomegalovirus exposure and HLA in healthy donors. Clones were sequenced by immunoSEQ multiplex PCR, and TCRdb holds only the in-frame ones, with some missing. This table has about 130,000 clones, around 90% appearing once. The specimen was PBMCs. The receptors here all came from a woman in her late teens or twenties in good health and CMV-seronegative.

The CDR3 loop reads CASSYGGQGSPEAFF. CDR3 bases: TGTGCCAGCAGTTACGGGGGACAGGGGAGCCCTGAAGCTTTCTTT. The V and J genes are TRBV6-6 and TRBJ1-1, with TRBD1 matching 10 bases. Losses at the gene ends were 2 bases for V and 6 bases for J; bases not matched to a gene: 6. The CDR3 has 15 residues. Germline lookup yields CDR1 MNHNY and CDR2 SVGAGI (reference sequence).

V usage is TRBV2 and J usage is TRBJ2-7; 12 positions agree with TRBD1. The CDR3 totals 14 residues. Germline assignment: CDR1 SNHLY and CDR2 FYNNEI. Trimming removed 7 bases from V and 4 bases from J; junction bases left unmatched: 5. The CDR3 protein is CASNPGQGAYEQYF. The CDR3 DNA reads TGTGCCAGCAATCCGGGACAGGGGGCTTACGAGCAGTACTTC.

The chain uses TRBV27 and TRBJ2-7; the D is unclear. Germline CDR1 MNHEY, CDR2 SMNVEV (reference sequence). The V and J ends lost 0 bases and 1 base respectively, with 4 bases between them. This CDR3 has 13 residues. DNA of the CDR3: TGTGCCAGCAGTTTATCCTTTTCCTACGAGCAGTACTTC. Translation gives CASSLSFSYEQYF.

The chain couples TRBV19 to TRBJ2-7; D might be TRBD1 (6 bases). CDR1 and CDR2 (germline): LNHDA, SQIVND (reference sequence). CDR3 length equals 13 residues. Between the trimmed V and J ends, which lost 5 bases and 4 bases, there was a span of 12 bases. DNA for the CDR3: TGTGCCAGTAGTCTCAGGGGAAGGTACGAGCAGTACTTC. Protein: CASSLRGRYEQYF.

The chain uses TRBV29-1 and TRBJ1-2; D is undetermined. This CDR3 has 13 residues. Germline V gene lookup returns CDR1 SQVTM and CDR2 ANQGSEA. V was pared by 0 bases and J by 9 bases, with 14 bases between. CDR3 coding DNA: TGCAGCGTTGAAGATCGGCGGTCCTCTCGCTACACCTTC. Amino acids: CSVEDRRSSRYTF.

The chain recombines TRBV18 with TRBJ2-3; TRBD1 aligns across 7 bases. The CDR3 totals 15 residues. Germline V gives CDR1 KGHSH, CDR2 LQKENI. The V and J ends lost 6 bases and 3 bases, in that order; junction bases with no gene match: 9. CDR3: CASSQGQADTDTQYF. The DNA of the CDR3 is TGTGCCAGCTCCCAAGGACAGGCAGATACAGATACGCAGTATTTT.

V and J are TRBV4-2 and TRBJ1-2, with D possibly being TRBD1 (6 bases). The CDR3 runs 15 residues. Trimming removed 1 base at V and 3 bases at J, with 12 bases between. Germline V gene data show CDR1 as LGHNA and CDR2 as YNFKEQ. CDR3 DNA sequence: TGTGCCAGCAGCCAAGTTACGACAGGTGACTATGGCTACACCTTC. Its protein is CASSQVTTGDYGYTF.

CDR3 region: CATSLTRPGWKFF. The CDR3 nucleotides read TGTGCCACCAGCCTCACCCGGCCAGGATGGAAGTTCTTC. V gene TRBV15 combines with J gene TRBJ2-1; D gene uncertain. The CDR3 spans 13 residues. Germline loops: CDR1 LNHNV, CDR2 YYDKDF (reference sequence). Trimming stripped 5 bases from V and 14 bases from J, with 19 bases between.

The chain joins TRBV23-1 to TRBJ1-2; 7 positions match TRBD1. TRBV23-1 is an ORF for which the function is uncertain. This CDR3 is built from 14 residues. Losses at the gene ends were 3 bases for V and 8 bases for J; bases not matched to a gene: 9. The CDR3 DNA follows: TGCGCCAGCAGTCAGTCAAAGGGGGCGCAGGGCTACACCTTC. Translation gives CASSQSKGAQGYTF.

The chain couples TRBV5-1 to TRBJ1-4; 7 bases are a match to TRBD1. The CDR3 is made up of 15 amino acids. J gave up 6 bases and V 2 bases, and 7 bases lay outside the gene matches. Germline CDR1 is SGHRS and CDR2 is YFSETQ. The DNA of the CDR3 is TGCGCCAGCAGCTTAGGCTCGGGACAGTATGAAAAACTGTTTTTT. Its protein product is CASSLGSGQYEKLFF.

This clone was picked up a small number of times. The chain is built from TRBV19 and TRBJ1-1; the D is unclear. Germline CDR1 LNHDA, CDR2 SQIVND (reference sequence). The CDR3 is made up of 13 amino acids. V lost 6 bases and J 1 base, leaving 9 bases between the germline ends. The CDR3 bases are TGTGCCAGTAGAGACGACACGAACACTGAAGCTTTCTTT. Translating gives CASRDDTNTEAFF.

The CDR3 DNA follows: TGTGCCAGCAGTCAACTAGCGGGAGGGACCCGAGGCGAGCAGTACTTC. It yields the protein CASSQLAGGTRGEQYF. J is TRBJ2-7 and V is TRBV28; 13 nucleotides line up with TRBD2. There are 16 residues in the CDR3. V shed 5 bases, J shed 6 bases, and the junction held 10 bases outside the gene matches. The V gene's germline CDR1 is MDHEN and CDR2 SYDVKM.

The chain has TRBV28 and TRBJ1-5, with D perhaps TRBD1 (6 bases). This CDR3 has 13 residues. Germline CDR1 reads MDHEN; CDR2 reads SYDVKM. V lost 3 bases, J lost 6 bases, and 9 bases lay in between. The CDR3, as DNA: TGTGCCAGCAGTTTTCAGGGGAGTCAGCCCCAGCATTTT. Encoded protein: CASSFQGSQPQHF.

The chain's CDR3 is CAISPPQFLDGYTF. In DNA, the CDR3 is TGTGCCATCAGTCCGCCCCAGTTCCTTGATGGCTACACCTTC. This chain uses TRBV10-3 with TRBJ1-2, with D unclear. The CDR3 sequence is 14 residues long. The ends were cut back, 5 bases at V and 6 bases at J, with 16 bases in the middle. Germline V lookup: CDR1 ENHRY, CDR2 SYGVKD.

The chain combines TRBV7-9 with TRBJ2-1, with a possible D match to TRBD2 (5 bases). The CDR3 is 15 residues long. CDR1 is SEHNR and CDR2 is FQNEAQ in the germline V gene (reference sequence). Trimming stripped 2 bases from V and 6 bases from J, with 14 bases between. CDR3 loop: CASSLFAGAGNEQFF. For the CDR3, the DNA is TGTGCCAGCAGCTTATTTGCGGGCGCGGGCAATGAGCAGTTCTTC.

This clone was detected only once. The rearrangement links TRBV10-3 to TRBJ2-1, with D possibly TRBD1 on 7 matching bases. V lost 7 bases, J lost 0 bases, and 16 bases lay in between. The germline V gene has CDR1 ENHRY and CDR2 SYGVKD. The CDR3 consists of 16 residues. Here the CDR3 DNA reads TGTGCCATCAAGGGGGCTAGCGAAAGCTCCTACAATGAGCAGTTCTTC. It translates to CAIKGASESSYNEQFF.

The gene calls are TRBV19 and TRBJ2-7, with TRBD2 matching over 14 bases. The V segment lost 3 bases and the J segment 0 bases; nucleotides outside the gene matches: 4. This CDR3 region has 17 residues. The germline V gene has CDR1 LNHDA and CDR2 SQIVND (reference sequence). The CDR3 sequence is CASSIWTSGRSSYEQYF. CDR3 DNA: TGTGCCAGTAGTATCTGGACTAGCGGGAGGAGCTCCTACGAGCAGTACTTC.

V is TRBV28 and J is TRBJ2-1; TRBD2 matches 7 bases. The J segment lost 10 bases and the V segment lost 6 bases, leaving 9 bases of the junction unmatched. CDR3 length: 13 amino acids. Germline V gene sequence: CDR1 MDHEN, CDR2 SYDVKM. CDR3 nucleotide sequence: TGTGCCAGCAGCCTACGGGGGGTACGGGAGCAGTTCTTC. This sequence encodes CASSLRGVREQFF. Full variable domain (outside the CDR3, taken from reference TRBV28 and TRBJ2-1): DVKVTQSSRYLVKRTGEKVFLECVQDMDHENMFWYRQDPGLGLRLIYFSYDVKMKEKGDIPEGYSVSREKKERFSLILESASTNQTSMYLCASSLRGVREQFFGPGTRLTVL.

The chain employs TRBV11-2 and TRBJ2-5; D gene unclear. The germline V and J ends were trimmed by 2 bases and 5 bases, with 6 bases remaining between them. The germline gives CDR1 SGHAT, CDR2 FQNNGV. This CDR3 is built from 12 residues. CDR3: CASSLSVETQYF. The CDR3, as DNA: TGTGCCAGCAGCTTATCAGTGGAGACCCAGTACTTC.

This rearrangement joins TRBV19 to TRBJ2-2; D is possibly TRBD2 (11 bases). The CDR3 is 20 amino acids. The germline CDR1 and CDR2 sequences are LNHDA and SQIVND (reference sequence). V gave up 3 bases and J gave up 4 bases, with 27 bases separating them. CDR3 region: CASSMTGGRLAGGTTGELFF. The DNA of the CDR3 is TGTGCCAGTAGTATGACAGGGGGCAGGCTAGCGGGAGGTACCACCGGGGAGCTGTTTTTT.

The V gene is TRBV7-6, the J gene TRBJ2-7; TRBD2 aligns across 8 bases. Germline V gene data show CDR1 as SGHVS and CDR2 as FNYEAQ. V shed 1 base and J 1 base; nucleotides not matched to a gene: 6. The CDR3 spans 16 residues. CDR3 sequence reads: CASSLGAGTSSYEQYF. The DNA for the CDR3 is TGTGCCAGCAGCTTAGGAGCCGGGACTAGTTCCTACGAGCAGTACTTC.

This rearrangement joins TRBV6-1 to TRBJ2-2; TRBD2 is a possible D gene (6 bases). Germline V gene lookup returns CDR1 MNHNS and CDR2 SASEGT. The CDR3 length is 16 residues. The V end was cut by 7 bases, the J end by 4 bases, with 19 bases between. The CDR3, as DNA: TGTGCCAGCACTGACCGGGACTGGCGCGGCACCGGGGAGCTGTTTTTT. Protein sequence: CASTDRDWRGTGELFF.

The V and J genes are TRBV12-5 and TRBJ2-2; no definite D call. V shed 3 bases and J shed 2 bases, with 10 bases lying between them. The CDR3 contains 15 residues. From germline, CDR1 is LGHNT and CDR2 FRNRAP. This CDR3 is CASGFAELNTGELFF. CDR3 in DNA: TGTGCTAGTGGTTTCGCGGAGTTAAACACCGGGGAGCTGTTTTTT. Based on the CDR3 plus reference TRBV12-5 and TRBJ2-2, the full variable domain is DARVTQTPRHKVTEMGQEVTMRCQPILGHNTVFWYRQTMMQGLELLAYFRNRAPLDDSGMPKDRFSAEMPDATLATLKIQPSEPRDSAVYFCASGFAELNTGELFFGEGSRLTVL.

The chain uses TRBV10-2 and TRBJ1-1; 7 nucleotides match TRBD1. The germline gives CDR1 WSHSY, CDR2 SAAADI. The CDR3 is made up of 16 amino acids. V shed 3 bases, J shed 5 bases, and the junction held 12 bases outside the gene matches. The DNA for the CDR3 is TGCGCCAGCAGTGAACACATGACAGGGATCGGGACTGAAGCTTTCTTT. This gives the protein CASSEHMTGIGTEAFF.

The rearrangement links TRBV9 to TRBJ2-5; 7 nucleotides align to TRBD1. The CDR3 is 14 amino acids. Germline CDR1 reads SGDLS; CDR2 reads YYNGEE. V lost 0 bases and J lost 6; bases outside the gene matches: 5. CDR3 nucleotide sequence: TGTGCCAGCAGCGTAGGTACAGGGGTAAAGACCCAGTACTTC. Its translation is CASSVGTGVKTQYF.